This T cell receptor (beta chain) was documented in a study of human T cells and chemical hapten exposure (dated by TCRdb to about 2021). Concerning the study at large: Libraries were combined into a pool for sequencing, and differences in TCR yield between samples came mainly from small differences in library volumes within the pool. Peripheral blood TCR repertoire changes were tracked in vivo in alopecia patients during primary and secondary sensitization to the hapten diphenylcyclopropenone (DPC). For every blood RNA sample, sequencing covered both the TCR alpha and TCR beta chains.

Unfractionated whole blood was collected in Tempus Blood RNA tubes, and total RNA was extracted from that blood. Five or six healthy volunteers served as TCR sequencing controls and were bled at day 0, 2 weeks and 6 weeks. What the study reported, not specific to this receptor: Repeated subsampling changed both the strength of the expansion versus patch-test correlation and the threshold at which the correlation became significant. No change with DPC sensitization was found in the number of TCRs above 1 in 1000 frequency, and no evidence of global repertoire structure alterations was found.

V trim: 5 bases; J trim: 11 bases; unmatched bases: 3. The CDR3 measures 11 amino acids from cysteine to phenylalanine. Just CDR3 DNA is preserved here, 33 bases in frame from base 1. CDR1 and CDR2 are drawn from the germline V gene: MNHEY, SVGAGI. This clonotype was observed a few times. This clone's antigen is unknown. No qualities accompany the bases; no much larger clone lies one base away. Preparation of the library involved 5' RACE. Sequencing used an Illumina MiSeq. Library preparation attached unique molecular identifiers to individual cDNA molecules for quantitative, reproducible TCR counting. The study's processing was this. A median of about 89,000 TCRs per sample was observed, with a range of about 20,000 to 750,000. V, J and CDR3 annotation of the TCR reads was carried out using the Decombinator software suite. For the PS versus PT1 abundance plots, all samples were subsampled to the same number of TCRs (28,000). Expanded TCRs were defined as absent before sensitization and observed at least eight times at the 2-week time point. TCRdb redid the processing of the public reads, applying fastp at Q25 and MiXCR, and retained in-frame beta chains. Records with the same CDR3 protein are collapsed into one entry carrying the most frequent genes and DNA. TCRdb, not the authors, supplied the V and J calls. The sample contains tens of thousands of distinct CDR3 sequences, about 16% of them found a single time. Clones ranked in the top ten supply around 7% of the sample.

This sequence was found in a female donor in good health. Here the chain combines TRBV6-5 and TRBJ1-1; 9 of the junction bases match TRBD1. CDR3 protein: CASSSGTGAFF. The DNA sequence is TGTGCCAGCAGTAGCGGGACAGGGGCTTTCTTT.